What follows is one TCR beta chain and its context. It has no known antigen specificity. The record has no base qualities; no much larger clone is one base away. This entry is derived from a study of CD8 T cells in Susac syndrome (dated by TCRdb to between 2019 and 2020). Regarding the research as a whole: Whether CD8+ T cell activation and differentiation in Susac syndrome was antigen driven was tested using repertoire sequencing.

RNA was extracted with the RNeasy kit and about 0.5 to 1 ug was reverse transcribed using random hexamers. The immunoSEQ multiplex PCR assay, which covers 54 Vbeta and 13 Jbeta segments, was used to amplify TCR beta CDR3 regions. PCR amplification bias was corrected by using a synthetic template baseline for primer optimization and computational correction. The original methods were these. Only productive sequences were kept, with reads annotated to V, D and J genes according to IMGT and analyzed in immunoSEQ Analyzer. Clonality was computed as one minus Shannon entropy normalized by log2 of the number of productive unique sequences. Public and private clones were assessed among the 100 most prevalent clones of each patient and control. A clone was defined as Susac-specific if it was absent from the healthy and MS cohorts, from over 1,000 published viral clones and from other ImmuneACCESS disease sequences. In-frame beta chains were kept once TCRdb had trimmed the public reads at Q25 with fastp and called clones with MiXCR. Entries that share a CDR3 protein sequence are merged under the most common genes and DNA. The V and J calls were not made by the authors but by TCRdb's processing. Counted in this sample were 150,000 to 200,000 distinct CDR3 sequences; approximately 93% of them appeared once. The ten largest clonotypes hold 0.09% to 0.1% of the sample.

General study outcomes and caveats: The number of individuals in the TCR sequencing and HLA analysis was recognized as being relatively small.

Peripheral blood CD8+ and CD4+ T cells from healthy donors, Susac syndrome patients and multiple sclerosis patients were profiled by high-throughput TCR beta sequencing. Multiple sclerosis controls were treatment-naive patients with stable or active relapsing-remitting disease fulfilling revised McDonald criteria. CD8+ TEMRA cells were enriched by FACS, while bulk CD8+ and CD4+ T cells were purified by magnetic negative isolation. Blood was collected in EDTA tubes and processed within 24 hours, with PBMCs isolated through density gradient centrifugation. PBMCs intended for TCR sequencing were cryopreserved in liquid nitrogen and thawed later in a water bath at 37 degrees C. The sorted or isolated CD4+, CD8+ and CD8+ TEMRA cells reached a purity of at least 90%. Measured from the cysteine to the phenylalanine, the CDR3 is 14 residues long. The retained sequence is limited to the CDR3, 42 bases, with the frame set at the first base. Trimming takes 3 bases from V and 2 bases from J, and the germline ends sit 10 bases apart.

Sequenced sample: CD4+ T cells from PBMCs. The V and J genes are TRBV12-3 or TRBV12-4 and TRBJ1-2, with the D segment identity uncertain. The clonotype was recovered from a human donor with multiple sclerosis. The CDR3 protein sequence reads: CASSFNPENYGYTF. The bases are TGTGCCAGCAGTTTTAATCCGGAGAACTATGGCTACACCTTC.